This TCR beta chain was sequenced for a study of immune cell composition in non-small cell lung cancer. Germline V gene data show CDR1 as SNHLY and CDR2 as FYNNEI. The ends were cut back, 6 bases at V and 1 base at J, with 12 bases in the middle. The CDR3 spans 14 residues. Points from the study as a whole: Squamous carcinomas (approximately 75%) more often had tumour-associated clones >0.5% than adenocarcinomas (approximately 35%). Lung squamous cell carcinoma tumours had significantly higher top 10 clone scores and productive clonality than lung adenocarcinoma.

The table lists this clone with a count of one. Its antigen is unknown. The data were produced by immunoSEQ multiplex PCR, yet TCRdb's version contains in-frame clones alone and is incomplete. The sample shows fewer than 5,000 clones, around 83% of them seen only once. The J gene is TRBJ1-1, the V gene TRBV2, with no clear D. The TCR originated in a human donor with non-small cell lung cancer. The material sequenced was lung tumor tissue. The CDR3 region is CASRAWEGNTEAFF. The CDR3 nucleotides read TGTGCCAGCAGAGCCTGGGAGGGGAACACTGAAGCTTTCTTT.